This paragraph reports one TCR beta chain. The antigen is unknown. Trimming took 0 bases from V and 1 from J, leaving 15 bases between them. Germline V lookup: CDR1 LNHNV, CDR2 YYDKDF (reference sequence). This CDR3 is built from 17 residues. The data are from a study of radiation and T cells in renal cell carcinoma. Time point described: baseline pretreatment blood. Treatment here: 15 Gy SBRT to primary tumor, nephrectomy 4 weeks later. Study-wide results and caveats: Pretreatment tumor biopsies were lacking, so baseline clonotypes are unknown.

TCRdb keeps only in-frame clones here, not all; method: immunoSEQ multiplex PCR. The sample includes approximately 110,000 clones, about four fifths seen only once; the top ten take around 3%. The rearrangement joins TRBV15 to TRBJ1-1; possibly TRBD1 for D (5 bases). The source is a woman aged 55-69 years with renal cell carcinoma. The specimen comprised blood, sampled from a patient whose treatment included radiotherapy and nephrectomy. The CDR3 sequence is CATSRDHQGPGNTEAFF. In DNA form, the CDR3 reads TGTGCCACCAGCAGAGATCACCAGGGACCGGGGAACACTGAAGCTTTCTTT.